This T cell receptor (beta chain) was documented in a study of OX40 agonist ivuxolimab in advanced cancers. Study-wide context: Ivuxolimab was a fully human IgG2 agonistic monoclonal antibody targeting the costimulatory receptor OX40 (CD134). Intravenous ivuxolimab was administered to patients every 2 weeks at six dose levels: 0.01, 0.1, 0.3, 1.5, 3 and 10 mg/kg. Partial responses occurred in three dose-escalation patients, of whom one had hepatocellular carcinoma and two had cutaneous melanoma. The paper covers the monotherapy dose-escalation part of the phase I ivuxolimab trial, which included N ≈ 52 patients. The dose-escalation cohort was around 84% male with a mean age of about 54 years, ranging from roughly 20 to 85. Patients were allowed to have had prior anti-PD-1, anti-PD-L1 or anti-CTLA-4 therapy, and approximately 40% of the dose-escalation patients had previously received checkpoint inhibitors. Peripheral TCRbeta sequencing was intended to test whether TCR sequence diversity was altered and clonal T-cell expansion was caused by ivuxolimab. Among the approximately 54 dose-escalation patients, some 20 had hepatocellular carcinoma, some 15 melanoma, 9 renal cell carcinoma and 9 head and neck cancer. Study-wide findings and limitations: Partial responders in the 0.1-3.0 mg/kg groups had among the lowest normalized peripheral clonal expansion, especially among CD8+ T cells. At doses from 0.1 to 3.0 mg/kg, clonal expansion was seen in both CD4+ and CD8+ blood T cells between baseline and week 6. Low levels of normalized T-cell clonal expansion were also seen in some patients who did not respond. The antigen specificity of the peripheral T cells that underwent clonal expansion was not determined. After ivuxolimab, CD8+ T cells had more expanded clones than CD4+ T cells on average.

Including the terminal cysteine and phenylalanine, the CDR3 comprises 15 residues. The entry retains the CDR3 DNA only, 45 bases that are in frame from base 1. V drops 5 bases and J drops 0 bases, leaving 11 bases in between. Taken from the germline V gene (reference sequence), the CDR1 and CDR2 loops are MNHEY and SMNVEV. Patients with a history of autoimmune disease or receiving systemic immunosuppression were excluded from the trial. In every dose cohort, peripheral blood was drawn for TCR sequencing at baseline, cycle 4 day 1, and cycle 7 day 1. Samples were obtained from an open-label, multicenter, first-in-human phase I dose-escalation trial of ivuxolimab. Adults with locally advanced or metastatic head and neck squamous cell, hepatocellular, melanoma or renal cell carcinoma were enrolled in the trial. CD4+ and CD8+ T cells were sorted separately from peripheral blood before TCR sequencing.

To sequence the TCRbeta CDR3 region, genomic DNA was isolated from the sorted cells. The immunoSEQ Assay was used for sequencing of TCRbeta CDR3 regions. TCRdb obtained this table from immuneACCESS and retained in-frame rearrangements with V and J assigned. These tables miss some clones; where compared with another copy, unresolved V genes account for less than half of the shortfall, and the remainder is unexplained. This sample has tens of thousands of clones in its table, and 91% of those were observed once. The ten largest account for 3% to 4.5% of the sample. About this clone itself: Its antigen remains undetermined. It has no much larger one-base neighbor in the sample; base qualities were not kept.

This sequence was found in an adult with an advanced solid tumor such as melanoma, head and neck, liver or kidney cancer. The sequencing here drew on CD4+ or CD8+ T cells sorted from blood, taken in a trial of the OX40 agonist ivuxolimab. The chain links TRBV27 with TRBJ2-1; no confident D gene assignment can be made. The DNA is TGTGCCAGCAGTCCGGACCGCAGCTCCTACAATGAGCAGTTCTTC. It codes for CASSPDRSSYNEQFF.